The 5 T cell receptor beta chains listed next were all sequenced from one sample in a study of OX40 agonist ivuxolimab in advanced cancers. Data came from immunoSEQ multiplex PCR; TCRdb stores just in-frame clones and leaves some out. The repertoire holds around 94,000 clones, with over 75% as singletons. The starting material was CD4+ or CD8+ T cells sorted from blood, obtained in a trial of the OX40 agonist ivuxolimab. The source of these receptors is an adult with an advanced solid tumor such as melanoma, head and neck, liver or kidney cancer.

There are a few counts of this clone. V usage is TRBV6-1 and J usage is TRBJ1-5, with TRBD1 identical over 7 bases. V trimming: 11 bases; J trimming: 6 bases; junction bases outside the gene matches: 13. Germline CDR1 MNHNS, CDR2 SASEGT. This CDR3 has 14 residues. CDR3 DNA: TGTGCCTCCGGGGAGGGACAGAGGACTCAGCCCCAGCATTTT. Amino acids: CASGEGQRTQPQHF.

This clone was recorded a few times. The V call is TRBV5-1, the J call TRBJ1-1; 9 positions match TRBD1. The trim removed 0 bases at V and 5 bases at J, leaving 2 bases unmatched. The CDR3 runs to 14 residues. Germline-derived CDR1 and CDR2 are SGHRS and YFSETQ. CDR3 DNA sequence: TGCGCCAGCAGCTTGGGACAGGGGGGTACTGAAGCTTTCTTT. It encodes CASSLGQGGTEAFF.

The chain combines TRBV6-5 with TRBJ2-7; TRBD1 might be the D (6 bases). This CDR3 comprises 15 residues. V was trimmed by 2 bases and J by 2 bases, leaving 13 bases between them. Per the germline V gene, CDR1 is MNHEY and CDR2 is SVGAGI. The CDR3 sequence is CASSYRDTGTYEQYF. CDR3 sequence (DNA): TGTGCCAGCAGTTACCGGGACACCGGCACCTACGAGCAGTACTTC.

This clone was found once. The chain carries TRBV6-5 and TRBJ1-2; perhaps TRBD1 as D (6 bases). V gave up 0 bases and J gave up 3 bases, with 8 bases separating them. Germline loops: CDR1 MNHEY, CDR2 SVGAGI. The CDR3 contains 14 residues. The CDR3 nucleotides read TGTGCCAGCAGTTACTCCAACAGGGACTATGGCTACACCTTC. It encodes CASSYSNRDYGYTF.

The chain uses TRBV30 and TRBJ1-5; maybe TRBD1 (5 bases). The CDR3 extends over 15 amino acids. Germline CDR1 reads GTSNPN; CDR2 reads SVGIG (reference sequence). With 0 bases removed from V and 5 bases from J, the gap between germline ends came to 14 bases. The DNA for the CDR3 is TGTGCCTGGAGTGTAAGCCGGCAGGGAGATCAGCCCCAGCATTTT. Residues: CAWSVSRQGDQPQHF.